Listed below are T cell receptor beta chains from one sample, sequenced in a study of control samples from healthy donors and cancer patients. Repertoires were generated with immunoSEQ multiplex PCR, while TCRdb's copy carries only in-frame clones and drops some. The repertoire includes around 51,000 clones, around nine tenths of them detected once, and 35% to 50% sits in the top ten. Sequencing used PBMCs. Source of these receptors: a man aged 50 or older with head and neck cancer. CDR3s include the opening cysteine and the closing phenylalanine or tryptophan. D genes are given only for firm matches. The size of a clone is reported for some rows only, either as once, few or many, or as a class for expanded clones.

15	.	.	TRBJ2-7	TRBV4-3	TGCGCCAGCAGCCAAGATCCGGGTCCTACCTACGAGCAGTACTTC	CASSQDPGPTYEQYF
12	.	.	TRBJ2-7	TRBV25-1	TGTGCCAGCAGGACGGGAGACTACGAGCAGTACTTC	CASRTGDYEQYF
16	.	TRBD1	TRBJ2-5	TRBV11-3	TGTGCCAGCAGCCGCGGGACAGGCCCCTTCCAAGAGACCCAGTACTTC	CASSRGTGPFQETQYF
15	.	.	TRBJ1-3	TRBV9	TGTGCCAGCAGCCAAACCGCAGGGGCTGGAAACACCATATATTTT	CASSQTAGAGNTIYF
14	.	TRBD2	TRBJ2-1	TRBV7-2	TGTGCCAGCAGTTTAGCGGGCAGCTACAATGAGCAGTTCTTC	CASSLAGSYNEQFF
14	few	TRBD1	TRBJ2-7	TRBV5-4	TGTGCCAGCAGCCGAGGGGACAGCTCCTACGAGCAGTACTTC	CASSRGDSSYEQYF
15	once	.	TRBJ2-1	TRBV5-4	TGTGCCAGCAGCTTGGGGGCGGGACCATACAATGAGCAGTTCTTC	CASSLGAGPYNEQFF
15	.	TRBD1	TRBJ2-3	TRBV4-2	TGTGCCAGCAGCCGAGAAGGGGGCGTCACAGATACGCAGTATTTT	CASSREGGVTDTQYF
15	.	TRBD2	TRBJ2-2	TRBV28	TGTGCCAGCAGAGCACTAGCGGCGGACACCGGGGAGCTGTTTTTT	CASRALAADTGELFF
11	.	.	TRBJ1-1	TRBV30	TGTGCCTGGATGGGGTCCAGTGAAGCTTTCTTT	CAWMGSSEAFF
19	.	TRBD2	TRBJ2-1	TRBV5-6	TGTGCCAGCAGCTCACAGCCAATGACTAGCGCTGAGTCCTACAATGAGCAGTTCTTC	CASSSQPMTSAESYNEQFF
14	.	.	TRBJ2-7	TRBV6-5	TGTGCCAGCTGGGGGTCCCCCCACCCCTACGAGCAGTACTTC	CASWGSPHPYEQYF
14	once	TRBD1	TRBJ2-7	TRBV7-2	TGTGCCAGCAGCTCATACCAGACAGGGCCCGAGCAGTACTTC	CASSSYQTGPEQYF
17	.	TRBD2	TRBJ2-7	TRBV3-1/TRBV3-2	TGTGCCAGCAGCCAAGGACCCCGCCTAGCGGACCTCTACGAGCAGTACTTC	CASSQGPRLADLYEQYF
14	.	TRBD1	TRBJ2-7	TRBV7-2	TGTGCCAGCAGAAAGACAGGGAGCTCCTACGAGCAGTACTTC	CASRKTGSSYEQYF
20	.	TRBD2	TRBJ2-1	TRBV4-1	TGCGCCAGCAGCCAAGCATCCGGGGCTGGTACAGCCCGACGGGAGGTTGAGCAGTTCTTC	CASSQASGAGTARREVEQFF
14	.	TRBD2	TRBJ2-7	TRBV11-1	TGTGCCAGCAGCCCCCTAGCGGCTACCTACGAGCAGTACTTC	CASSPLAATYEQYF
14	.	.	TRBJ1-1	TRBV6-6	TGTGCCAGCAGTTACCCAACTCTAGGAACTGAAGCTTTCTTT	CASSYPTLGTEAFF
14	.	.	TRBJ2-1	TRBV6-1	TGTGCCAGCAGTGAACTGAGCTCCTACAATGAGCAGTTCTTC	CASSELSSYNEQFF